This TCR beta chain came from a study of PD-1 blockade in classical Hodgkin lymphoma. Generated by immunoSEQ multiplex PCR, the TCRdb table keeps only in-frame clones and is missing some. The data hold about 84,000 clones, with about 89% observed a single time. Notes on the study in general: Whatever underlies the repertoire differences (possibly disease activity or prior therapy) remains undefined.

Following autologous stem cell transplantation, relapse occurred in every patient, and exposure to brentuximab vedotin varied. This clone came up a few times. The antigen remains undetermined. This clonotype originated in a human donor with classical Hodgkin lymphoma. The sequences come from peripheral blood mononuclear cells (PBMCs), collected at baseline.

The CDR3 loop reads CASSDQGDYEQYF. The CDR3 DNA reads TGTGCCAGCAGTGATCAGGGGGACTACGAGCAGTACTTC. This rearrangement joins TRBV27 to TRBJ2-7; the match to TRBD1 covers 7 bases. The CDR3 has 13 amino acids. Germline V gives CDR1 MNHEY, CDR2 SMNVEV (reference sequence). The V and J ends lost 5 bases and 3 bases, in that order; junction bases with no gene match: 4.